The TCR beta chain under discussion was sequenced for a study of molecular identifiers for immune sequencing clone quantification. Study conclusions and caveats: Effector cells had over 98% of their molecules in clones above 20 RNA copies, while naive cells had under 1%.

TCRdb itself ran the PCR reads through MiXCR, one entry per CDR3 protein. This sample carries over 600,000 distinct CDR3 sequences, 15% to 20% of them seen once, and the ten largest clones take approximately 0.9%. Trimming removed 3 bases from V and 9 bases from J; junction bases left unmatched: 11. Germline V gene lookup returns CDR1 LNHDA and CDR2 SQIVND (reference sequence). The CDR3 covers 15 residues. Regarding this clonotype: Its antigen is not known.

The TCR originated in a human donor in good health. Some libraries in this study had Jurkat cell RNA spiked in. Sequenced material: naive CD8+ T cells from blood, with Jurkat cell RNA spiked in. The sample's subset: FACS-sorted CD8+CD4-CCR7+CD45RA+ naive T cells. This chain links TRBV19 with TRBJ2-7; 10 bases agree with TRBD1. The CDR3 region has the DNA TGTGCCAGTAGTATGGGTCTGGGACAGGGGATCGGGCAGTACTTC. Translating gives CASSMGLGQGIGQYF.